The 8 T cell receptor beta chains listed next were all sequenced from one sample in a study of beta chain features in type 1 diabetes. Isolated RNA was reverse transcribed in full, so expressed TCRB transcripts were sequenced. TCRdb's table, derived via immunoSEQ multiplex PCR, lists solely in-frame clones and lacks some. The sample lists some 250,000 clones; 25% to 30% were seen once. Sequences were obtained from central memory CD4+ T cells from blood. These receptors all come from a young man in good health.

This clone was seen ten or more times. This rearrangement joins TRBV5-4 to TRBJ2-5, with 9 bases that match TRBD1. Germline CDR1 is SGHNT and CDR2 is YYREEE (reference sequence). This CDR3 contains 16 residues. With V trimmed by 3 bases and J by 2 bases, 8 bases remained unmatched. CDR3: CASSSYRGLTQETQYF. CDR3 DNA: TGTGCCAGCAGCTCCTACAGGGGGCTGACACAAGAGACCCAGTACTTC.

The chain links TRBV5-1 to TRBJ2-7, with 11 bases that match TRBD2. From germline, CDR1 is SGHRS and CDR2 YFSETQ. The CDR3 covers 14 residues. V trimming: 4 bases; J trimming: 3 bases; junction bases outside the gene matches: 3. The CDR3 spells CASSDTSGSYEQYF. CDR3 bases: TGCGCCAGCAGCGATACTAGCGGGAGCTACGAGCAGTACTTC.

The V gene is TRBV9, the J gene TRBJ2-7, with 9 positions matching TRBD1. This CDR3 has 15 residues. Looked up from germline, CDR1 is SGDLS and CDR2 is YYNGEE. With 0 bases clipped from V and 2 bases from J, the junction kept 3 bases outside the gene matches. The CDR3 here is CASSVGTGVPYEQYF. As DNA, the CDR3 is TGTGCCAGCAGCGTAGGGACAGGGGTCCCCTACGAGCAGTACTTC. Looking up the rest from reference TRBV9 and TRBJ2-7 gives the full variable domain: DSGVTQTPKHLITATGQRVTLRCSPRSGDLSVYWYQQSLDQGLQFLIQYYNGEERAKGNILERFSAQQFPDLHSELNLSSLELGDSALYFCASSVGTGVPYEQYFGPGTRLTVT.

V is TRBV2 and J is TRBJ2-7, with D possibly being TRBD2 (6 bases). Germline lookup yields CDR1 SNHLY and CDR2 FYNNEI. This CDR3 has 13 residues. The V end was cut by 2 bases, the J end by 4 bases, with 9 bases between. CDR3 sequence (DNA): TGTGCCAGCAGTGAAATGGAGGGATACGAGCAGTACTTC. This translates into CASSEMEGYEQYF.

For the CDR3, the DNA is TGTGCCAGCAGCTTAGTTCAGCAGCAGAACACTGAAGCTTTCTTT. It yields the protein CASSLVQQQNTEAFF. This chain joins TRBV7-8 and TRBJ1-1, with D unresolved. This CDR3 spans 15 amino acids. CDR1 is SGHVS and CDR2 is FQNEAQ in the germline V gene. Trimming cost V 1 base and J 1 base, with 10 bases left between them. Looking up the rest from reference TRBV7-8 and TRBJ1-1 gives the full variable domain: GAGVSQSPRYKVAKRGQDVALRCDPISGHVSLFWYQQALGQGPEFLTYFQNEAQLDKSGLPSDRFFAERPEGSVSTLKIQRTQQEDSAVYLCASSLVQQQNTEAFFGQGTRLTVV.

The V gene is TRBV9, the J gene TRBJ2-5, with 12 bases that match TRBD2. V lost 2 bases to trimming and J lost 1 base; unmatched junction nucleotides: 3. The germline gives CDR1 SGDLS, CDR2 YYNGEE. This CDR3 is built from 16 residues. The CDR3 DNA reads as TGTGCCAGCAGCGTCCTAGCGGGAGGGTCCCAAGAGACCCAGTACTTC. Amino acid sequence: CASSVLAGGSQETQYF.

This clone was observed a handful of times. The chain carries TRBV29-1 and TRBJ1-6, with 11 bases that match TRBD1. V shed 5 bases and J 7 bases; nucleotides not matched to a gene: 4. The CDR3 consists of 14 residues. CDR1 SQVTM and CDR2 ANQGSEA come from the germline V gene. CDR3 DNA: TGCAGCGTTCGGGGGACAGGGGGGAATTCACCCCTCCACTTT. Residues: CSVRGTGGNSPLHF.

About this clone: A far larger clone differs by one base, so this is likely a read error. V is TRBV6-5 and J is TRBJ2-3; no clear D. The CDR3 runs 16 residues. Germline-derived CDR1 and CDR2 are MNHEY and SVGAGI. The chain's CDR3 is CASSYGRSVSTDSQYF. The CDR3 coding sequence is TGTGCCAGCAGTTACGGTCGGAGCGTTAGCACAGATTCGCAGTATTTT.